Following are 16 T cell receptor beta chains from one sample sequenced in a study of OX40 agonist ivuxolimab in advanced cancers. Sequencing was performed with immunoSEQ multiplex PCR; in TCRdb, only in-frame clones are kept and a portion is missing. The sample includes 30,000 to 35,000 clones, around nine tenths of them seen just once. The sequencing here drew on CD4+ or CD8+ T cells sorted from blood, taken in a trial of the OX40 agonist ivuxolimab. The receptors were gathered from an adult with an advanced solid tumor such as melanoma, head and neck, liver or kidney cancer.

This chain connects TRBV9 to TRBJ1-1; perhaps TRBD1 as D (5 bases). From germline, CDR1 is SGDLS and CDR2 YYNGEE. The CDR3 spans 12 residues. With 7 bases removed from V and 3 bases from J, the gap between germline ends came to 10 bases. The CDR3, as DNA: TGTGCCAGCGCCGGGGGGGACACTGAAGCTTTCTTT. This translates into CASAGGDTEAFF.

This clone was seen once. In DNA, the CDR3 is TGTGCCAGCAGGCTACAGGGAAGCGACTACGAGCAGTACTTC. Its protein is CASRLQGSDYEQYF. The chain links TRBV6-1 to TRBJ2-7; a weak D match, TRBD1 (6 bases). Germline-derived CDR1 and CDR2 are MNHNS and SASEGT. The CDR3 spans 14 residues. Trimming took off 6 bases at V and 3 bases at J, with 15 bases between the two ends.

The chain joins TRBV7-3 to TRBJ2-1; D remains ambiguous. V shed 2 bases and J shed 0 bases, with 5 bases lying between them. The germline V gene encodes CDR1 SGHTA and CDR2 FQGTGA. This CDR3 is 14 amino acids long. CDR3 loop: CASSLDRSYNEQFF. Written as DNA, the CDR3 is TGTGCCAGCAGCTTAGATCGCTCCTACAATGAGCAGTTCTTC.

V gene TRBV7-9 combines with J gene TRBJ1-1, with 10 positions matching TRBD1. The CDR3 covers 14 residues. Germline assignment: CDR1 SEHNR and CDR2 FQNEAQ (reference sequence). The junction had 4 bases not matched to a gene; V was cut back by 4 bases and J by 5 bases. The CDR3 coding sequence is TGTGCCAGCAGCTACCGGACAGGGGGGACTGAAGCTTTCTTT. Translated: CASSYRTGGTEAFF.

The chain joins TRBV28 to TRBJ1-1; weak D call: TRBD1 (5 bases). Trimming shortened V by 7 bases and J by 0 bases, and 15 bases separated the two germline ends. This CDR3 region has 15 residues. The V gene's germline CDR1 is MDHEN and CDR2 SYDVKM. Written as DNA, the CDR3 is TGTGCCAGCACTCTCCAGGGATTCCTGAACACTGAAGCTTTCTTT. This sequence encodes CASTLQGFLNTEAFF.

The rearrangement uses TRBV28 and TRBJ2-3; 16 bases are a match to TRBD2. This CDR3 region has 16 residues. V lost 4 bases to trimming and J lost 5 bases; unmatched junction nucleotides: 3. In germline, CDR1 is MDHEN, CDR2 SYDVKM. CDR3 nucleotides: TGTGCCAGCAGTTCCGGGACTAGCGGGAGGGTAGATACGCAGTATTTT. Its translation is CASSSGTSGRVDTQYF.

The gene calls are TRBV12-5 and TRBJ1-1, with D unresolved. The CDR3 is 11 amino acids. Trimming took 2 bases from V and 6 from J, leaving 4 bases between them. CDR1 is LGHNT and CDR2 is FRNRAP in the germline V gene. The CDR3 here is CASGLWAEAFF. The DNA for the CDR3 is TGTGCTAGTGGTTTGTGGGCTGAAGCTTTCTTT. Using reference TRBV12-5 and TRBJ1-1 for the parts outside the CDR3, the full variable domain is DARVTQTPRHKVTEMGQEVTMRCQPILGHNTVFWYRQTMMQGLELLAYFRNRAPLDDSGMPKDRFSAEMPDATLATLKIQPSEPRDSAVYFCASGLWAEAFFGQGTRLTVV.

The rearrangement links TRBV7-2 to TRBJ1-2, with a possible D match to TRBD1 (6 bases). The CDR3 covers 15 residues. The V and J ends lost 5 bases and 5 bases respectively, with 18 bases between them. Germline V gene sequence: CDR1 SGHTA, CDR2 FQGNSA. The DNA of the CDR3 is TGTGCCAGCAGCCAGGGGTGGGGCAGCGGGTATGGCTACACCTTC. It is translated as CASSQGWGSGYGYTF.

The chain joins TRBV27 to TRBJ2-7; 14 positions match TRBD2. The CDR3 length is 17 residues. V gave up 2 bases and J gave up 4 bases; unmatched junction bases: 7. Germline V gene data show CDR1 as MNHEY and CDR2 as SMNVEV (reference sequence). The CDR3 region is CASSLAGTSGSLYEQYF. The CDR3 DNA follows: TGTGCCAGCAGTTTAGCGGGGACTAGCGGGAGTTTATACGAGCAGTACTTC.

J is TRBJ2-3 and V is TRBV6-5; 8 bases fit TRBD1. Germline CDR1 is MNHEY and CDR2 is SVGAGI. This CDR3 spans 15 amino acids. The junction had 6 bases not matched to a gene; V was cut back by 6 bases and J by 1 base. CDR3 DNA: TGTGCCAGCAGCTGGTCGGGACAGGGCACAGATACGCAGTATTTT. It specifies CASSWSGQGTDTQYF.

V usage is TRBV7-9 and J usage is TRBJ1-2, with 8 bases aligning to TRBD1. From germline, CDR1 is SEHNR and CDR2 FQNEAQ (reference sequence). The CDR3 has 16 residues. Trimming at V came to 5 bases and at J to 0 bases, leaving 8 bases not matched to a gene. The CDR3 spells CASSQDRVSTNYGYTF. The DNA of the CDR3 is TGTGCCAGCAGCCAGGACAGGGTCTCTACTAACTATGGCTACACCTTC.

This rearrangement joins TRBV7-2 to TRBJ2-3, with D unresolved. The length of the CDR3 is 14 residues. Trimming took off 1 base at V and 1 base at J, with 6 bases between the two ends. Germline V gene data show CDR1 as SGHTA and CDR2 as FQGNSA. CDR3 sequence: CASSLDRGTDTQYF. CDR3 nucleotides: TGTGCCAGCAGCTTAGATAGAGGCACAGATACGCAGTATTTT.

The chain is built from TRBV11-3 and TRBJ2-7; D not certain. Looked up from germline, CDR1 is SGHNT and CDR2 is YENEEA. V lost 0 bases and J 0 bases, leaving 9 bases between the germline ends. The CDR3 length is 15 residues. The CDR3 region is CASSLDGPSSYEQYF. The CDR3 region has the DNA TGTGCCAGCAGCTTAGATGGACCGAGCTCCTACGAGCAGTACTTC. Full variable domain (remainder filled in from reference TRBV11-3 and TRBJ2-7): EAGVVQSPRYKIIEKKQPVAFWCNPISGHNTLYWYLQNLGQGPELLIRYENEEAVDDSQLPKDRFSAERLKGVDSTLKIQPAELGDSAVYLCASSLDGPSSYEQYFGPGTRLTVT.

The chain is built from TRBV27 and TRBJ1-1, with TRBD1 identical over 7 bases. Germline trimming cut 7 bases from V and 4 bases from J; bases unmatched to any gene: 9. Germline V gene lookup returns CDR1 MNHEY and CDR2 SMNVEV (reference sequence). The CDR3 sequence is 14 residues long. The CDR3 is CASTLRQGATEAFF. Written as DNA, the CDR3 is TGTGCCAGCACCTTACGACAGGGTGCCACTGAAGCTTTCTTT.

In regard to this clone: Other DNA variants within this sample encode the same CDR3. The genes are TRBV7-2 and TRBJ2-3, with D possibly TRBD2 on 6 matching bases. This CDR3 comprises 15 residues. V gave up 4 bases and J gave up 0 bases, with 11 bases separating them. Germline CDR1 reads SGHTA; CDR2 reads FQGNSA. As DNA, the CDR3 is TGTGCCAGCAGCTCGGGACTTTCTAGCACAGATACGCAGTATTTT. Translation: CASSSGLSSTDTQYF. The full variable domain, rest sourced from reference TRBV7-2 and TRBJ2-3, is GAGVSQSPSNKVTEKGKDVELRCDPISGHTALYWYRQSLGQGLEFLIYFQGNSAPDKSGLPSDRFSAERTGGSVSTLTIQRTQQEDSAVYLCASSSGLSSTDTQYFGPGTRLTVL.

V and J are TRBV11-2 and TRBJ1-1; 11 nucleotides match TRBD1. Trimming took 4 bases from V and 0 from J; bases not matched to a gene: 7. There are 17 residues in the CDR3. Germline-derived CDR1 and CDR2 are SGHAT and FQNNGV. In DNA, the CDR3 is TGTGCCAGCAGCTCCTCGGACAGGGGGCTCATGAACACTGAAGCTTTCTTT. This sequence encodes CASSSSDRGLMNTEAFF.